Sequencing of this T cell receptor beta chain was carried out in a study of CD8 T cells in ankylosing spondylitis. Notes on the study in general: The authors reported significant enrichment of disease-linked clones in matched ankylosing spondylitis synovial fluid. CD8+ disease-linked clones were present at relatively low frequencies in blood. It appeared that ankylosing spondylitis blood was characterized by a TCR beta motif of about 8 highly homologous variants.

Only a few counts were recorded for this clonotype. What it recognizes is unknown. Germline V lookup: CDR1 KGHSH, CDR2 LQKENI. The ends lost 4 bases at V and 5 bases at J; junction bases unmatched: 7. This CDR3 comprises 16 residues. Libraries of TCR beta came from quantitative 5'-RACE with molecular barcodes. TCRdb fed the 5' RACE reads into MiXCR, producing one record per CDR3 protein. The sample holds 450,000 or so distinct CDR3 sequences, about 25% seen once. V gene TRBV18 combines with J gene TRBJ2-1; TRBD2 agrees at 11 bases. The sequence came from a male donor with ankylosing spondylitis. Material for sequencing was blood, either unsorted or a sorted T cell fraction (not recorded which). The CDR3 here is CASSLLTSGTNNEQFF. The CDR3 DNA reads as TGTGCCAGCTCACTACTGACTAGCGGGACGAACAATGAGCAGTTCTTC.